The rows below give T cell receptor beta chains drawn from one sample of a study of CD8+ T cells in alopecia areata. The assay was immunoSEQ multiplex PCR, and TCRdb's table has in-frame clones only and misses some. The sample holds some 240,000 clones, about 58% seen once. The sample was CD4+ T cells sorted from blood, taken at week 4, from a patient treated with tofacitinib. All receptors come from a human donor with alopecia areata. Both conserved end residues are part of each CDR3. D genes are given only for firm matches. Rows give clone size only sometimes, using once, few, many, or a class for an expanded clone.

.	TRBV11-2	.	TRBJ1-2	TGTGCCAGCAGCTTACGATTGCATTACGGCTACACCTTC	CASSLRLHYGYTF
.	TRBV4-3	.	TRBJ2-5	TGCGCCAGCAGCGAGGCCGGGACTGGGCGTATGGCCCAGTACTTC	CASSEAGTGRMAQYF
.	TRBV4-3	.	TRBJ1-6	TGCGCCAGCAGCCAAGTAAAGGGTCGGGATTCACCCCTCCACTTT	CASSQVKGRDSPLHF
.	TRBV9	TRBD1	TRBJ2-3	TGTGCCAGCAGCATAGGGGGCGCTCCGAGAGATACGCAGTATTTT	CASSIGGAPRDTQYF
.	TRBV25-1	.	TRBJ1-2	TGTGCCAGCAGTGAATCGGGTGCTAACTATGGCTACACCTTC	CASSESGANYGYTF
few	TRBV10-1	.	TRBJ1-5	TGCGCCAGCACCTCTAATCAGCCCCAGCATTTT	CASTSNQPQHF
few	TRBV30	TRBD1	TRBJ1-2	TGTGCCTGGAGTGGGCAGGGGGTGGGAGGCTACACCTTC	CAWSGQGVGGYTF
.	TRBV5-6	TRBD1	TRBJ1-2	TGTGCCAGCAGCTTAGGACAGGGGGCGAAAGGCTACACCTTC	CASSLGQGAKGYTF
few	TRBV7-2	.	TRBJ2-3	TGTGCCAGCACCCGCTGGGCGGGGAGCACAGATACGCAGTATTTT	CASTRWAGSTDTQYF
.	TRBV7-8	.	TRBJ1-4	TGTGCCAGCAGCTTCGATGGTACTCAGACTAATGAAAAACTGTTTTTT	CASSFDGTQTNEKLFF
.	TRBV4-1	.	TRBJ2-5	TGCGCCAGCAGCCCGGAGTGGGGGGTCCAAGAGACCCAGTACTTC	CASSPEWGVQETQYF
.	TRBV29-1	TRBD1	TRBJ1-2	TGCAGCGTTGTCCAGGGGGCAGATGGCTACACCTTC	CSVVQGADGYTF
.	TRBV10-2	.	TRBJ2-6	TGCGCCAGCAGCCCTTTCTCTGGGGCCAACGTCCTGACTTTC	CASSPFSGANVLTF
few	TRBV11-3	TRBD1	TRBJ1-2	TGTGCCAGCAGCCCAGGACAGGGGGACTATGGCTACACCTTC	CASSPGQGDYGYTF
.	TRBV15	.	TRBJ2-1	TGTGCCACCAGCAATTCCGGGACGTTTCGAAATGAGCAGTTCTTC	CATSNSGTFRNEQFF
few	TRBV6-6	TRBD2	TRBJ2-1	TGTGCCAGCAGTTCCGCCGGGACTAGCGTCAATGAGCAGTTCTTC	CASSSAGTSVNEQFF
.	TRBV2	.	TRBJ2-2	TGTGCCAGCAGTGTTGGAGGGGAGCTGTTTTTT	CASSVGGELFF
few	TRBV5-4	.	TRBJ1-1	TGTGCCAGCAGCTTAATGAACACTGAAGCTTTCTTT	CASSLMNTEAFF
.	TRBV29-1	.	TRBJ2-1	TGCAGCGTTTTTTCGGGGGCCTCCTACAATGAGCAGTTCTTC	CSVFSGASYNEQFF
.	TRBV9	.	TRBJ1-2	TGTGCCAGCAGCCCGACTCCTACGACAGGACTCTATGGCTACACCTTC	CASSPTPTTGLYGYTF
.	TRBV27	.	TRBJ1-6	TGTGCCAGCAGCCTTTCCGACAGGCCCCCGTTGAATTCACCCCTCCACTTT	CASSLSDRPPLNSPLHF
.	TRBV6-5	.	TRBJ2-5	TGTGCCAGCAGACAAACGGGTATGGGACAAGAGACCCAGTACTTC	CASRQTGMGQETQYF
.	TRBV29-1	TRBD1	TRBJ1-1	TGCAGCGTTGCCCGACAGGGAGGGACTGAAGCTTTCTTT	CSVARQGGTEAFF
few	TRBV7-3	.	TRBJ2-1	TGTGCCAGCAGCTCCCCGGGTGGGCAAGCTAAGGAGCAGTTCTTC	CASSSPGGQAKEQFF
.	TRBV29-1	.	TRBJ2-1	TGCAGCGTAGGTGTCACGGCGCGAACAGGTCGCAATGAGCAGTTCTTC	CSVGVTARTGRNEQFF
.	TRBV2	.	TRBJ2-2	TGTGCCAGCAGTGATCAGATCCCCGGGGAGCTGTTTTTT	CASSDQIPGELFF
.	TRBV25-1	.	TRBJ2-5	TGTGCCAGCAGTGAGAAAAGACTAGTTCCGGCCCAGTACTTC	CASSEKRLVPAQYF
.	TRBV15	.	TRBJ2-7	TGTGCCACCAGCAATCCAGGCTACGAGCAGTACTTC	CATSNPGYEQYF
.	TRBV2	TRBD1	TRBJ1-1	TGTGCCAGCAGGAGGGACAGGGAAGCTTTCTTT	CASRRDREAFF
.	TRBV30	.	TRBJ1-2	TGTGCCTGGAGAACAGGGAGGTCCTATGGCTACACCTTC	CAWRTGRSYGYTF
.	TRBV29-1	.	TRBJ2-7	TGCAGCGGTGGGTCTACCTACGAGCAGTACTTC	CSGGSTYEQYF
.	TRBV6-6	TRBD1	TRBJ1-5	TGTGCCACCGCCTGGGACAGGGAGGGCCAGCCCCAGCATTTT	CATAWDREGQPQHF
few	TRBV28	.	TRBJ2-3	TGTGCCAGCAGTCCCTGGACAGCCACAGATACGCAGTATTTT	CASSPWTATDTQYF
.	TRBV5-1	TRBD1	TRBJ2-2	TGCGCCAGCAGCTTGGTGGGACAGGGGGCCGGGGAGCTGTTTTTT	CASSLVGQGAGELFF
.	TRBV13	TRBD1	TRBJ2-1	TGTGCCAGCAGCTCGGGGACAGCCTCCTACAATGAGCAGTTCTTC	CASSSGTASYNEQFF
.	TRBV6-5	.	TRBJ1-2	TGTGCCAGCATCAACCATCGGGGCGAGGGTGGCTACACCTTC	CASINHRGEGGYTF
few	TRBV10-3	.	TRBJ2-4	TGTGCCATCAGTGATTCAGTAGCCAAAAACATTCAGTACTTC	CAISDSVAKNIQYF
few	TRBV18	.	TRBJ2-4	TGTGCCAGCTCACCATCATCGGGAAGGACCAAAAACATTCAGTACTTC	CASSPSSGRTKNIQYF
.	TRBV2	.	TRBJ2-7	TGTGCCAGCAGTCGGGACATCCTTCGGTCCTACGAGCAGTACTTC	CASSRDILRSYEQYF
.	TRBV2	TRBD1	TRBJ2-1	TGTGCCAGCAGTGTTCGTGACAGGGGGAATGATGAGCAGTTCTTC	CASSVRDRGNDEQFF
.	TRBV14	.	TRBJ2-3	TGTGCCAGCAGCCAGCTGTCAGGGTATGGGCTAGATACGCAGTATTTT	CASSQLSGYGLDTQYF
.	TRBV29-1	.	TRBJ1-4	TGCAGCGCCCAAAATGAAAAACTGTTTTTT	CSAQNEKLFF
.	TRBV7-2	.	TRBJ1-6	TGTGCCAGCAGTCGGGACCTGATTAATTCACCCCTCCACTTT	CASSRDLINSPLHF
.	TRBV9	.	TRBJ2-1	TGTGCCAGCAGCGTAGCTCTTGGCCATGAGCAGTTCTTC	CASSVALGHEQFF
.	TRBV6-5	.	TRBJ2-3	TGTGCCAGCGGAGAGAGAGAGCGGCATACGCAGTATTTT	CASGERERHTQYF
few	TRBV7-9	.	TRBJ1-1	TGTGCCAGCAGCCGAGGGGACACTGAAGCTTTCTTT	CASSRGDTEAFF